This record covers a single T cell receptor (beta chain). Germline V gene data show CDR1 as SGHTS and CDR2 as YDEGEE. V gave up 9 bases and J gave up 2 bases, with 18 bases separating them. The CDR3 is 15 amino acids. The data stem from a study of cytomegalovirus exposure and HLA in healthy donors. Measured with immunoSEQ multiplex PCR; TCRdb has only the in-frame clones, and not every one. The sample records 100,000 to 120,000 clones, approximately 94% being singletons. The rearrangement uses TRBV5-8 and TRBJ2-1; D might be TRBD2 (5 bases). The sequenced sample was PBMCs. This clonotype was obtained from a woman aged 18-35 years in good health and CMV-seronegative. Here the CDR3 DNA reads TGTGCCACCCCTTCCGGGAACTACCCCTACAATGAGCAGTTCTTC. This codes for CATPSGNYPYNEQFF.